This is a list of T cell receptor beta chains from one sample in a study of blood T cell repertoires in COVID-19. Libraries were prepared by immunoSEQ multiplex PCR; TCRdb keeps only in-frame clonotypes and omits some of them. Found here are just under 90,000 clones, roughly 90% of them singletons; the top ten hold 1.5% to 2%. Sample: peripheral blood. The receptor set was obtained from a man aged 60-69 years with acute or convalescent COVID-19. Both conserved end residues are part of each CDR3. The D gene is left open where the match is weak. Size values are once, few and many counts, or a class for expanded clones, and some rows have none.

>TRBJ2-7|TRBD1|-|TRBV4-1
TGCGCCAGCAGCCAAGATAGCAGGGGGTCCAACGAGCAGTACTTC
CASSQDSRGSNEQYF
>TRBJ2-1|TRBD1|-|TRBV6-5
TGTGCCAGCAACGACAGGGGTCAAGGGAATGAGCAGTTCTTC
CASNDRGQGNEQFF
>TRBJ1-5|-|-|TRBV19
TGTGCCAGTAGCGTACAGTGGAATCAGCCCCAGCATTTT
CASSVQWNQPQHF
>TRBJ2-3|TRBD1|-|TRBV6-5
TGTGCCGGCCGGACAGGGACCACAGATACGCAGTATTTT
CAGRTGTTDTQYF
>TRBJ2-1|-|-|TRBV10-2
TGCGCCAGCAGTGACCATTACAATGAGCAGTTCTTC
CASSDHYNEQFF
>TRBJ2-2|-|few|TRBV2
TGTGCCAGCCAATACTATGCCGGGGAGCTGTTTTTT
CASQYYAGELFF
>TRBJ2-7|-|few|TRBV6-2/TRBV6-3
TGTGCCAGCAGTACCCCGGTCCGCGAGCAGTACTTC
CASSTPVREQYF
>TRBJ2-3|TRBD2|-|TRBV6-1
TGTGCCAGCAGTGAAGCTTTGTGGACTAGGGCCACAGATACGCAGTATTTT
CASSEALWTRATDTQYF
>TRBJ2-3|-|few|TRBV4-1
TGCGCCAGCAGCCAAACCCCGGTCGGTCTTGATACGCAGTATTTT
CASSQTPVGLDTQYF
>TRBJ1-1|TRBD1|-|TRBV11-3
TGTGCCAGCAGCTTAGATCGTTATACAGGGGTAACTTTCTTT
CASSLDRYTGVTFF
>TRBJ2-7|-|-|TRBV5-1
TGCGCCAGCAGCTTGGCGGGAGTAGGCAACGAGCAGTACTTC
CASSLAGVGNEQYF
>TRBJ2-1|TRBD2|-|TRBV9
TGTGCCAGCAGCCTGACCGGGACTAGCGGGAGTGTTAATGAGCAGTTCTTC
CASSLTGTSGSVNEQFF
>TRBJ1-5|-|-|TRBV4-1
TGCGCCAGCAGCCAAACCCCAGGGAATAGCAATCAGCCCCAGCATTTT
CASSQTPGNSNQPQHF
>TRBJ1-4|TRBD1|once|TRBV19
TGTGCCAGTAGTCCCCGGGACAGGGGAGTAAAACTGTTTTTT
CASSPRDRGVKLFF
>TRBJ2-3|TRBD2|-|TRBV24-1
TGTGCCACCCAAAGCGGGAGAGATACGCAGTATTTT
CATQSGRDTQYF
>TRBJ2-2|TRBD2|-|TRBV10-1
TGCGCCAGCAGTGAGTCAGGCGGGGGGAACACCGGGGAGCTGTTTTTT
CASSESGGGNTGELFF
>TRBJ2-2|-|-|TRBV14
TGTGCCAGCAGCCTTGCTAGGCGGCCCGGGGAGCTGTTTTTT
CASSLARRPGELFF
>TRBJ2-7|-|few|TRBV7-9
TGTGCCAGCAGCTTCCGCCAGGGCTCCTACGAGCAGTACTTC
CASSFRQGSYEQYF
>TRBJ1-5|TRBD1|-|TRBV6-1
TGTGCCAGCAGTGAATACGGGACAGGGGGTAATCAGCCCCAGCATTTT
CASSEYGTGGNQPQHF
>TRBJ2-5|-|-|TRBV19
TGTGCCAGTAGTGGAGGGGCCCGAGAGACCCAGTACTTC
CASSGGARETQYF
>TRBJ2-5|TRBD1|-|TRBV6-5
TGTGCCAGCAGTTGGACAGGGGTAGAGACCCAGTACTTC
CASSWTGVETQYF
>TRBJ2-5|-|-|TRBV7-2
TGTGCCAGCAGCTTCGGGACAAAAGAGACCCAGTACTTC
CASSFGTKETQYF
>TRBJ2-3|-|-|TRBV12-5
TGTGCTAGTCATACGGGGTTTGCCACAGATACGCAGTATTTT
CASHTGFATDTQYF
>TRBJ2-5|-|-|TRBV5-1
TGCGCCAGCAGCTTGAATTTGGGGGCGCAAGAGACCCAGTACTTC
CASSLNLGAQETQYF
>TRBJ1-1|TRBD1|-|TRBV11-2
TGTGCCAGCAGCTTCGGACAGGGGAACACTGAAGCTTTCTTT
CASSFGQGNTEAFF
>TRBJ1-1|TRBD1|-|TRBV27
TGTGCCAGCAGTCGGGACAGCAATGAAGCTTTCTTT
CASSRDSNEAFF
>TRBJ1-4|-|-|TRBV7-6
TGTGCCAGCAGCCCGGACAGAAAGAATGAAAAACTGTTTTTT
CASSPDRKNEKLFF
>TRBJ1-1|-|-|TRBV7-8
TGTGCCAGCAGCTTAGCGGGCAGAAGCCCGAACACTGAAGCTTTCTTT
CASSLAGRSPNTEAFF
>TRBJ2-3|-|-|TRBV11-1
TGTGCCAGCAGCCTAACCGGGAGTCGTGCAGATACGCAGTATTTT
CASSLTGSRADTQYF
>TRBJ2-1|TRBD2|-|TRBV7-2
TGTGCCAGCAGCTTAGAGGCCCCAGCACGGGGGGGTGAGCAGTTCTTC
CASSLEAPARGGEQFF
>TRBJ2-1|TRBD1|-|TRBV5-1
TGCGCCAGCAGCTTGCGCTCCTCAGGACAGGGATACAATGAGCAGTTCTTC
CASSLRSSGQGYNEQFF
>TRBJ2-1|-|-|TRBV21-1
TGTGCCAGCAGCGGGGAGAAGGAGGATGAGCAGTTCTTC
CASSGEKEDEQFF
>TRBJ2-1|-|-|TRBV5-4
TGTGCCAGCAGCCCCAGGGCCTCTATATACAATGAGCAGTTCTTC
CASSPRASIYNEQFF
>TRBJ2-1|TRBD2|-|TRBV19
TGTGCCAGTAGTAGCAAAACTAGCGATGAGCAGTTCTTC
CASSSKTSDEQFF
>TRBJ1-2|-|once|TRBV19
TGTGCCAGTATCCCCAGGGGACGGATCTATGGCTACACCTTC
CASIPRGRIYGYTF
>TRBJ1-2|-|-|TRBV4-2
TGTGCCAGCAGCCAAGGAGGGCCGGTGAATGGCTACACCTTC
CASSQGGPVNGYTF
>TRBJ2-7|TRBD1|-|TRBV19
TGTGCCAGTAGTCCCGGGACAGGGACCCACGAGCAGTACTTC
CASSPGTGTHEQYF
>TRBJ2-6|TRBD1|-|TRBV4-3
TGCGCCAGCAGCCTCACATGGGGGACAGGGGACGGTGGGGCCAACGTCCTGACTTTC
CASSLTWGTGDGGANVLTF
>TRBJ2-5|-|-|TRBV28
TGTGCCAGCAGACCCGACGGGGGAGAAGAGACCCAGTACTTC
CASRPDGGEETQYF
>TRBJ1-1|-|-|TRBV5-1
TGCGCCAGCAGCCAAACGCAGGGGAACACTGAAGCTTTCTTT
CASSQTQGNTEAFF
>TRBJ1-2|TRBD1|few|TRBV24-1
TGTGCCACCAGTGGGACAGGGGGTACCTATGGCTACACCTTC
CATSGTGGTYGYTF
>TRBJ2-1|-|-|TRBV5-1
TGCGCCAGCAGAGGGGTATTGGCGGGGTTAGGTTACAATGAGCAGTTCTTC
CASRGVLAGLGYNEQFF
>TRBJ1-4|TRBD1|few|TRBV19
TGTGCCAGTAGTATAGGCGACAGGGTAAGCGAAAAACTGTTTTTT
CASSIGDRVSEKLFF
>TRBJ2-1|-|-|TRBV6-2/TRBV6-3
TGTGCCAGCAGTTTACAGATGAGCTCCTACAATGAGCAGTTCTTC
CASSLQMSSYNEQFF
>TRBJ2-1|TRBD2|-|TRBV7-2
TGTGCCAGCAGCTTAGCGGGGACTAGCGGGAGGTACAATGAGCAGTTCTTC
CASSLAGTSGRYNEQFF
>TRBJ1-1|-|-|TRBV19
TGTGCCAGTAGTGCGACCAGGTTCACTGAAGCTTTCTTT
CASSATRFTEAFF
>TRBJ2-1|TRBD2|-|TRBV4-3
TGCGCCAGCAGCCAAGGATCTAGCGGCACCTACAATGAGCAGTTCTTC
CASSQGSSGTYNEQFF
>TRBJ2-3|TRBD1|-|TRBV11-3
TGTGCCAGCAGATCGACAGGGGGCGATACGCAGTATTTT
CASRSTGGDTQYF
>TRBJ2-5|-|-|TRBV12-3/TRBV12-4
TGTGCCAGCAGTTTGGGAGATCAAGAGACCCAGTACTTC
CASSLGDQETQYF
>TRBJ1-5|-|-|TRBV19
TGTGCCAGTAGTATGGGCAGGGGAAGCAATCAGCCCCAGCATTTT
CASSMGRGSNQPQHF
>TRBJ1-5|-|-|TRBV19
TGTGCCAGTAGTATGGGCAGTAATCAGCCCCAGCATTTT
CASSMGSNQPQHF
>TRBJ1-1|-|-|TRBV7-2
TGTGCCAGCAGCTCCTACCCGCAGGGTGAAGCTTTCTTT
CASSSYPQGEAFF
>TRBJ2-7|TRBD1|-|TRBV29-1
TGCAGCGGGACAGGGCCTGACGAGCAGTACTTC
CSGTGPDEQYF
>TRBJ2-1|TRBD2|-|TRBV5-1
TGCGCCAGCAGCTCGGGAGTACTAGCGGGGTCCGGTGAGCAGTTCTTC
CASSSGVLAGSGEQFF
>TRBJ1-1|TRBD1|-|TRBV5-1
TGCGCCAGCAGCCTAGAACAGGGGGCAAACACTGAAGCTTTCTTT
CASSLEQGANTEAFF
>TRBJ1-4|-|-|TRBV15
TGTGCCACCAGCAGAGTACGGGGTGCTAATGAAAAACTGTTTTTT
CATSRVRGANEKLFF
>TRBJ1-6|TRBD1|few|TRBV5-4
TGTGCCAGCAGCCCGGAGACAGGGCGTAATTCACCCCTCCACTTT
CASSPETGRNSPLHF
>TRBJ2-1|TRBD2|-|TRBV19
TGTGCCAGTAGGTTGCTTAGCGGGGAGCAGTTCTTC
CASRLLSGEQFF